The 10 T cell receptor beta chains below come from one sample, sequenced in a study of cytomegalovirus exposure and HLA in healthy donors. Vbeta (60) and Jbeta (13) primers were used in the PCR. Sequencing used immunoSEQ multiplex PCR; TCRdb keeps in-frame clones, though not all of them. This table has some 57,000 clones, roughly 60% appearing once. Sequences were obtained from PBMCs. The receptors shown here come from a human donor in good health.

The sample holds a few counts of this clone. CDR3 in amino acids: CASSYSERNGAFF. The CDR3 DNA is TGTGCCAGCAGTTACTCGGAGCGGAATGGGGCTTTCTTT. The chain employs TRBV6-6 and TRBJ1-1; D is ambiguous. The CDR3 consists of 13 residues. Germline V gene data show CDR1 as MNHNY and CDR2 as SVGAGI (reference sequence). V lost 0 bases and J 11 bases, leaving 13 bases between the germline ends.

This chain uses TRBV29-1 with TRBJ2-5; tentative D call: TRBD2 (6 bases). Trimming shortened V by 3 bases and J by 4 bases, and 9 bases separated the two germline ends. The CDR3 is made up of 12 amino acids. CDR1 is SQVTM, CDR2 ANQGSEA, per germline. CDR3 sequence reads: CSVEASAETQYF. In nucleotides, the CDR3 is TGCAGCGTTGAGGCTAGCGCAGAGACCCAGTACTTC.

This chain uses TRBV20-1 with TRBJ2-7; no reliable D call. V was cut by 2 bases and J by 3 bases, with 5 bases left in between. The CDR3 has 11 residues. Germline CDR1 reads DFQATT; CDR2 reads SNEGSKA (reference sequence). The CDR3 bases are TGCAGTGCTAGACTAGACTACGAGCAGTACTTC. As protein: CSARLDYEQYF.

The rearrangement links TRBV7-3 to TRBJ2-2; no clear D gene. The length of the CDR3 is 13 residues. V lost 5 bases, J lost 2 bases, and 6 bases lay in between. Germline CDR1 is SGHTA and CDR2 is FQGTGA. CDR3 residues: CASSLGNTGELFF. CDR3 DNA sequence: TGTGCCAGCAGCCTGGGCAACACCGGGGAGCTGTTTTTT.

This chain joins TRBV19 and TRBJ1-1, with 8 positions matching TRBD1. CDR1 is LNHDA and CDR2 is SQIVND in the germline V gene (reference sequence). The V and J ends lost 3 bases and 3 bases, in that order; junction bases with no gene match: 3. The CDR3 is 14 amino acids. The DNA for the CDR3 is TGTGCCAGTAGTATCCAGGGGGCCCACACTGAAGCTTTCTTT. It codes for CASSIQGAHTEAFF.

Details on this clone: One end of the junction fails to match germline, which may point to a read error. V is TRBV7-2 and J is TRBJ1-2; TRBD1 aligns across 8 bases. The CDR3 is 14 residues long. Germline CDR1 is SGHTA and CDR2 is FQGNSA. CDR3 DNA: TGTGCCAGCAGCTTAGCCCAAACACAGGGGGGCTACCCCTTC. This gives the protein CASSLAQTQGGYPF.

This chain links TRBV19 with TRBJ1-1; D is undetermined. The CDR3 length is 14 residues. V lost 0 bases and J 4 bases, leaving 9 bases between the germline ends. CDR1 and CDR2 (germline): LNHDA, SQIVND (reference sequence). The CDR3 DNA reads TGTGCCAGTAGTATAGATCTCGGAGGCACTGAAGCTTTCTTT. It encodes CASSIDLGGTEAFF.

CDR3 amino acids: CASIPRAPNNEQYF. The CDR3, as DNA: TGTGCCAGTATACCGCGGGCCCCGAATAACGAGCAGTACTTC. The J gene is TRBJ2-7, the V gene TRBV6-1; a possible D gene is TRBD2 (5 bases). Trimming removed 9 bases at V and 5 bases at J, with 20 bases between. This CDR3 is 14 amino acids long. Germline values: CDR1 MNHNS, CDR2 SASEGT.

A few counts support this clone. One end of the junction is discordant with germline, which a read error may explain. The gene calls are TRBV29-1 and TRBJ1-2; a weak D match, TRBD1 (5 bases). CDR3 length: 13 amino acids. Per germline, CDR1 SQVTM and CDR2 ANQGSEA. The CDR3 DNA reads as TGCAGCGTTGAGTCCGACAGACTCTATGGCTACCCCTTC. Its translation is CSVESDRLYGYPF.

CDR3 in amino acids: CATSDRGWEKLFF. DNA for the CDR3: TGTGCCACTTCTGACAGGGGATGGGAAAAACTGTTTTTT. The V call is TRBV6-5, the J call TRBJ1-4; TRBD1 aligns across 8 bases. The CDR3 is 13 residues long. With V trimmed by 10 bases and J by 8 bases, 9 bases remained unmatched. Germline CDR1 is MNHEY and CDR2 is SVGAGI.